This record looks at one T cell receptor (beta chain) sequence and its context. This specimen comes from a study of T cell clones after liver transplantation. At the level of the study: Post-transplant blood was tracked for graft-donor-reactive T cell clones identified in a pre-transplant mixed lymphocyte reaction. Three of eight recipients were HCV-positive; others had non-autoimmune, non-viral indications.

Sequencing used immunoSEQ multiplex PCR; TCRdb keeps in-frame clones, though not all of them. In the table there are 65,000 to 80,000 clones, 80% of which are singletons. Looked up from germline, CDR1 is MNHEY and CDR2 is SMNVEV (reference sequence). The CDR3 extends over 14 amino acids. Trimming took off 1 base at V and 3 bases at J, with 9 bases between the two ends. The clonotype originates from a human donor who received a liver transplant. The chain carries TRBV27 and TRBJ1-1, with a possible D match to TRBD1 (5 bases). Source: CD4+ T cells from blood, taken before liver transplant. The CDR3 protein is CASSLYRRDTEAFF. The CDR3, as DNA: TGTGCCAGCAGTTTATACAGGAGGGACACTGAAGCTTTCTTT.